The T cell receptor beta chain described here comes from a study of vaccination and CD4 T cells after COVID-19. Study information: Each post-COVID sample was drawn after diagnosis, and the median interval was approximately 92 days (range 35 to 161). Overlapping peptides covering the spike proteins of SARS-CoV-2, HCoV-NL63, HCoV-OC43 and HCoV-229E were added to stimulate cells.

Only a few counts were recorded for this clonotype. Its target is unknown. Once obtained from cultured CD4+ T cells, the DNA was sequenced using the Oncomine TCR Beta short-read assay. The genomic DNA was obtained from cultured CD4+ T cells by extraction with the QIAamp micro DNA kit. TCRdb reprocessed the PCR reads via MiXCR and lists one record per CDR3 protein. Seen here are roughly 28,000 distinct CDR3 sequences, 62% observed once, and the top ten hold around 17%. Noted treatment: roughly ten-day PBMC culture with coronavirus spike peptide pools or control peptides (ViraFEST assay). Germline V gene lookup returns CDR1 SNHLY and CDR2 FYNNEI. The ends lost 3 bases at V and 2 bases at J; junction bases unmatched: 3. This CDR3 is built from 15 residues.

The sample in question was CD4+ T cells from blood, cultured in vitro, obtained after SARS-CoV-2 vaccination. The V call is TRBV2, the J call TRBJ2-5, with 10 positions matching TRBD2. The sequence was obtained from a human donor who received a COVID-19 vaccine. The CDR3 nucleotides are TGTGCCAGCAGTGAGTCTAGCGGGGGACAAGAGACCCAGTACTTC. Its translation: CASSESSGGQETQYF.